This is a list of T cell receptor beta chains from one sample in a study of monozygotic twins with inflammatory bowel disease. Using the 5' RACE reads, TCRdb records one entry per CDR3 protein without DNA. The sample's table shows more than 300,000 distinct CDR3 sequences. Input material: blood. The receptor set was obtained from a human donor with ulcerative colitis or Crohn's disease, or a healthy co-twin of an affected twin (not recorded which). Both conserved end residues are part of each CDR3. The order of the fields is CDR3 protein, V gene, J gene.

CDR3: CASSQDGTKNTGELFF
V: TRBV4-3
J: TRBJ2-2

CDR3: CATSEIGTGPNTGELFF
V: TRBV24-1
J: TRBJ2-2

CDR3: CASSQDPSGYNEQFF
V: TRBV4-3
J: TRBJ2-1

CDR3: CASSRGQGPTDTQYF
V: TRBV2
J: TRBJ2-3

CDR3: CASSPPSGGDTDTQYF
V: TRBV7-9
J: TRBJ2-3

CDR3: CASSLGGGAADTQYF
V: TRBV28
J: TRBJ2-3

CDR3: CATSDFGVGRKRGDTQYF
V: TRBV24-1
J: TRBJ2-3

CDR3: CASCLESAYEQYF
V: TRBV12-3/TRBV12-4
J: TRBJ2-7

CDR3: CASSFVTGYGELFF
V: TRBV7-2
J: TRBJ2-2

CDR3: CASKGGTQNTEAFF
V: TRBV6-1
J: TRBJ1-1

CDR3: CASRPLGASGYTF
V: TRBV6-5
J: TRBJ1-2

CDR3: CASSPRTDYNEQFF
V: TRBV7-7
J: TRBJ2-1